This T cell receptor beta chain derives from a study of Graves' ophthalmopathy and Graves' hyperthyroidism. Overall study findings and caveats: Most expanded clonotypes from thyroid (those above 0.001 frequency) were also found in blood.

This clonotype was seen many times. The antigen is not known. The ends were cut back, 0 bases at V and 5 bases at J, with 10 bases in the middle. This CDR3 is 14 amino acids long. Germline V lookup: CDR1 MGHRA, CDR2 YSYEKL. Beta-chain TCR CDR3 regions were amplified from RNA transcripts. Second-round multiplex PCR came after a first-round RT-PCR that employed HTBI primers. Each CDR3 protein gets one entry after TCRdb re-called the multiplex PCR reads with MiXCR. The sample yields roughly 480,000 distinct CDR3 sequences, about 15% seen once. The chain couples TRBV4-1 to TRBJ1-2; the D is unclear. Sequenced material: blood. This TCR was sampled from a woman aged 30 to 39 with Graves' ophthalmopathy. CDR3: CASSQEPGRYGYTF. The DNA of the CDR3 is TGCGCCAGCAGCCAAGAGCCGGGAAGATATGGCTACACCTTC.